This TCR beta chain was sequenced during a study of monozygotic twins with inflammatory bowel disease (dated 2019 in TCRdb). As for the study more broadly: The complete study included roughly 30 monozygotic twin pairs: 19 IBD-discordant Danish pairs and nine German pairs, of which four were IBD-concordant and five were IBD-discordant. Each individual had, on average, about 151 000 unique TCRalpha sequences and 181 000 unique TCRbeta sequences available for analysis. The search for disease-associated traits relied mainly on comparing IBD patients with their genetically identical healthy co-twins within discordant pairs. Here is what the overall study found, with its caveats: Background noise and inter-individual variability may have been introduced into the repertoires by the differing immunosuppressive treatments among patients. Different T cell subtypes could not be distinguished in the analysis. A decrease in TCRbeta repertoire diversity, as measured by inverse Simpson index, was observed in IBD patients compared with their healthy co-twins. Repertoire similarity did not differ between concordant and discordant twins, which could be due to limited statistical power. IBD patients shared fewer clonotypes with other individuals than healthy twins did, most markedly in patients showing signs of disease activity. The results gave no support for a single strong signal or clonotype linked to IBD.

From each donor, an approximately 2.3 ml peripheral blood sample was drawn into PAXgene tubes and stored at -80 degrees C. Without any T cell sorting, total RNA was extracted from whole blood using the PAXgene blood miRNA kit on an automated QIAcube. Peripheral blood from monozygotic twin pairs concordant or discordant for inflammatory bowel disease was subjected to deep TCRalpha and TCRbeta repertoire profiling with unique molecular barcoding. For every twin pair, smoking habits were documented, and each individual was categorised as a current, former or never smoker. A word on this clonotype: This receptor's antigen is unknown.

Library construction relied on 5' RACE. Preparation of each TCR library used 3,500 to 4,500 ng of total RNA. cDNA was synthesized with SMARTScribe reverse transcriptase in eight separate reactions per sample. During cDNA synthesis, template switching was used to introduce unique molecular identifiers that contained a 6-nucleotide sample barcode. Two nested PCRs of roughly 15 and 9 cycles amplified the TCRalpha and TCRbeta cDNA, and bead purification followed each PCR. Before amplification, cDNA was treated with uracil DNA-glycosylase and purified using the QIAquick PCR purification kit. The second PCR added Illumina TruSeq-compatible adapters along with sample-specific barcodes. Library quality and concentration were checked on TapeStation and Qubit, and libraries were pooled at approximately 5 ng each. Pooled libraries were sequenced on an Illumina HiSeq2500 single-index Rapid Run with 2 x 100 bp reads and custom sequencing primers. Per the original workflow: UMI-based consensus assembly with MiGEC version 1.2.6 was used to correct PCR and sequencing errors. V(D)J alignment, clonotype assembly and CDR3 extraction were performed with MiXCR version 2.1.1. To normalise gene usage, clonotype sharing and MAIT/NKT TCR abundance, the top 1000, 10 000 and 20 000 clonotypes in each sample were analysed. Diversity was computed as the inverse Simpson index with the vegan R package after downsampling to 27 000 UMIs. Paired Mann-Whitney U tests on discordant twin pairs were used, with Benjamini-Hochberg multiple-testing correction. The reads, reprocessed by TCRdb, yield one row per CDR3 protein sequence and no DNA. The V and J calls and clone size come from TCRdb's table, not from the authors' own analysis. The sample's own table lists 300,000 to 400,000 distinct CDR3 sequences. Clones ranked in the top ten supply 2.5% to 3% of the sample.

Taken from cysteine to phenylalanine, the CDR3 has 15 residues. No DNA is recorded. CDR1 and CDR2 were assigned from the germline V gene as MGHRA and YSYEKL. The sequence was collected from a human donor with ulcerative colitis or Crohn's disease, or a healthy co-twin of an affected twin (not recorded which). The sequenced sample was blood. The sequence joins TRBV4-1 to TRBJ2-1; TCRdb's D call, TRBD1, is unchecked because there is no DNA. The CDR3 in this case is CASSQGERQGNEQFF.